The clone carrying this T cell receptor beta chain was seen a handful of times. Its antigen is still unknown. The study ran its PCR with 60 Vbeta and 13 Jbeta primers. The method was immunoSEQ multiplex PCR; TCRdb's version includes in-frame clones alone and lacks a portion of them. The sample lists about 99,000 clones, 9.5% to 13% occurring once. Samples came from healthy bone marrow donors. These data come from a study of cytomegalovirus exposure and HLA in healthy donors. Study-wide results and caveats: Most subjects' HLA-A and HLA-B alleles were reportedly predicted from TCR beta sequences. Follow-up analysis later connected one missense variant in DCLRE1C with trimming of TCR beta V- and J-genes. In a later analysis, HLA-associated beta chains showed higher expansion and lower generation probabilities than comparable chains.

The sequenced material came from PBMCs. This TCR derives from a man in his forties in good health and CMV-seropositive.

CDR3 coding DNA: TGTGCCAGCAGCCTCTGGGGGGAACGCTATGGCTACACCTTC. Protein sequence: CASSLWGERYGYTF. The chain combines TRBV14 with TRBJ1-2; possibly TRBD1 for D (5 bases). Germline V gene data show CDR1 as SGHDN and CDR2 as FVKESK. The ends were cut back, 4 bases at V and 4 bases at J, with 13 bases in the middle. CDR3 size: 14 residues. The full variable domain, in which reference TRBV14 and TRBJ1-2 provide the parts outside the CDR3, is EAGVTQFPSHSVIEKGQTVTLRCDPISGHDNLYWYRRVMGKEIKFLLHFVKESKQDESGMPNNRFLAERTGGTYSTLKVQPAELEDSGVYFCASSLWGERYGYTFGSGTRLTVV.